The TCR beta chain under discussion was sequenced for a study of cytomegalovirus exposure and HLA in healthy donors. Regarding the study as a whole: Presence/absence analyses treated sequencing depth as roughly uniform across donors. Cytomegalovirus-associated TCR beta chains were listed, numbering approximately 150. Through in vitro validation, a few CMV-associated chains were shown to be specific for CMV antigens.

V trimming: 3 bases; J trimming: 1 base; junction bases outside the gene matches: 0. The CDR3 length is 15 residues. Germline CDR1 LNHNV, CDR2 YYDKDF (reference sequence). The PCR contained 60 Vbeta and 13 Jbeta primers. Produced via immunoSEQ multiplex PCR; TCRdb's table is partial and in-frame only. The sample shows 200,000 to 250,000 clones, around four fifths of them seen only once. Details on this clone: Its antigen is not known.

The TCR originated in a woman aged 40 to 50 in good health and CMV-seronegative. V and J are TRBV15 and TRBJ2-6; 7 nucleotides align to TRBD2. What was sequenced was PBMCs. The CDR3, as DNA: TGTGCCACCAGCAGCGGGGGGTCTGGGGCCAACGTCCTGACTTTC. Protein product: CATSSGGSGANVLTF. Complete variable domain (other parts from reference TRBV15 and TRBJ2-6): DAMVIQNPRYQVTQFGKPVTLSCSQTLNHNVMYWYQQKSSQAPKLLFHYYDKDFNNEADTPDNFQSRRPNTSFCFLDIRSPGLGDTAMYLCATSSGGSGANVLTFGAGSRLTVL.